The next 15 T cell receptor beta chains were all read from a single sample in a study of blood T cell repertoires in COVID-19. TCRdb's table, derived via immunoSEQ multiplex PCR, lists solely in-frame clones and lacks some. The sample records about 270,000 clones, about 80% being singletons. The sequenced sample was peripheral blood. The receptors were gathered from a woman between 50 and 59 years old who had recovered from COVID-19.

This rearrangement joins TRBV11-2 to TRBJ1-3; no clear D. The V gene's germline CDR1 is SGHAT and CDR2 FQNNGV. The CDR3 consists of 15 residues. Trimming removed 8 bases at V and 0 bases at J, with 14 bases between. In DNA, the CDR3 is TGTGCCAGCTCGAGAGGAGGCTTCTCTGGAAACACCATATATTTT. Its protein product is CASSRGGFSGNTIYF. Full variable domain (missing parts from reference TRBV11-2 and TRBJ1-3): EAGVAQSPRYKIIEKRQSVAFWCNPISGHATLYWYQQILGQGPKLLIQFQNNGVVDDSQLPKDRFSAERLKGVDSTLKIQPAKLEDSAVYLCASSRGGFSGNTIYFGEGSWLTVV.

V gene TRBV5-1 combines with J gene TRBJ1-2; the D gene is possibly TRBD1 (5 bases). The V end was cut by 4 bases, the J end by 0 bases, with 19 bases between. The CDR3 spans 17 residues. CDR1 is SGHRS and CDR2 is YFSETQ in the germline V gene. The CDR3 DNA reads TGCGCCAGCAGCCCGGGCGGGGGACCTCTCGCTAACTATGGCTACACCTTC. Residues: CASSPGGGPLANYGYTF.

The chain combines TRBV4-2 with TRBJ1-2; the D is unclear. The CDR3 consists of 16 residues. The V end lost 0 bases, the J end lost 2 bases, and 13 bases lay between the germline ends. CDR1 and CDR2 (germline): LGHNA, YNFKEQ. CDR3 protein: CASSQEGAGLNYGYTF. The CDR3 nucleotides are TGTGCCAGCAGCCAAGAGGGCGCGGGGTTGAACTATGGCTACACCTTC.

This chain uses TRBV15 with TRBJ2-1; D might be TRBD1 (6 bases). This CDR3 is 17 amino acids long. Germline V gene lookup returns CDR1 LNHNV and CDR2 YYDKDF (reference sequence). V shed 1 base and J shed 0 bases, with 13 bases lying between them. The CDR3, as DNA: TGTGCCACCAGCAGAGGACACAGGGAGAGCTCCTACAATGAGCAGTTCTTC. This translates into CATSRGHRESSYNEQFF. The complete variable domain, with remaining parts taken from reference TRBV15 and TRBJ2-1, reads DAMVIQNPRYQVTQFGKPVTLSCSQTLNHNVMYWYQQKSSQAPKLLFHYYDKDFNNEADTPDNFQSRRPNTSFCFLDIRSPGLGDTAMYLCATSRGHRESSYNEQFFGPGTRLTVL.

The chain uses TRBV6-2 or TRBV6-3 and TRBJ1-6; the D gene is possibly TRBD1 (5 bases). The germline V and J ends were trimmed by 5 bases and 7 bases, with 12 bases remaining between them. Per germline, CDR1 MNHEY and CDR2 SVGEGT. The length of the CDR3 is 14 residues. The CDR3: CASSLQGRNSPLHF. The CDR3 DNA is TGTGCCAGCAGTCTCCAGGGTCGAAATTCACCCCTCCACTTT.

The V and J genes are TRBV7-3 and TRBJ2-5, with 7 bases matching TRBD2. V shed 2 bases and J 4 bases; nucleotides not matched to a gene: 4. Germline V gives CDR1 SGHTA, CDR2 FQGTGA. The CDR3 runs 14 residues. CDR3 nucleotide sequence: TGTGCCAGCAGCTTAGGCGGGGGTGGAGAGACCCAGTACTTC. It encodes CASSLGGGGETQYF.

V usage is TRBV7-9 and J usage is TRBJ1-3, with D hard to call. CDR3 length: 14 residues. V shed 2 bases and J shed 0 bases, with 5 bases lying between them. Germline assignment: CDR1 SEHNR and CDR2 FQNEAQ (reference sequence). The CDR3 coding sequence is TGTGCCAGCAGCTTACCGAGCTCTGGAAACACCATATATTTT. Its protein product is CASSLPSSGNTIYF.

The J gene is TRBJ1-6, the V gene TRBV10-3; 7 bases map to TRBD1. Germline V lookup: CDR1 ENHRY, CDR2 SYGVKD. This CDR3 contains 17 residues. Trimming removed 0 bases from V and 7 bases from J; junction bases left unmatched: 9. The CDR3 here is CAISESRGGNINSPLHF. The CDR3 region has the DNA TGTGCCATCAGTGAGTCTAGAGGGGGCAACATAAATTCACCCCTCCACTTT.

This rearrangement joins TRBV18 to TRBJ2-1; 9 bases are a match to TRBD1. CDR1 KGHSH and CDR2 LQKENI come from the germline V gene. J lost 4 bases, V lost 3 bases, and 7 bases had no gene match. CDR3 length equals 16 residues. The CDR3 DNA reads as TGTGCCAGCTCACCCTGGACAGGGGCGGGTTACAATGAGCAGTTCTTC. Its protein product is CASSPWTGAGYNEQFF.

This chain joins TRBV7-9 and TRBJ2-2; D may be TRBD2 (5 bases). Per the germline V gene, CDR1 is SEHNR and CDR2 is FQNEAQ (reference sequence). With 6 bases removed from V and 3 bases from J, the gap between germline ends came to 20 bases. The CDR3 is made up of 17 amino acids. The CDR3 sequence: CASRPTYRGSDTGELFF. CDR3 in DNA: TGTGCCAGCAGACCCACTTACCGCGGGTCGGACACCGGGGAGCTGTTTTTT.

In its sample, this clone was seen once. The J gene is TRBJ2-3, the V gene TRBV2; 7 bases align to TRBD2. Trimming cost V 6 bases and J 2 bases; bases outside gene matches: 8. Germline CDR1 and CDR2: SNHLY and FYNNEI. This CDR3 has 15 residues. The CDR3 is CASRVGLSLTDTQYF. The CDR3 nucleotides are TGTGCCAGCAGGGTGGGACTATCACTCACAGATACGCAGTATTTT.

The chain links TRBV19 to TRBJ2-3; 11 positions match TRBD2. This CDR3 spans 20 amino acids. V was clipped by 4 bases and J by 5 bases; unmatched bases: 20. Per the germline V gene, CDR1 is LNHDA and CDR2 is SQIVND (reference sequence). The CDR3 sequence: CASSTHPLSGRAKIGDTQYF. In nucleotides, the CDR3 is TGTGCCAGTAGTACCCACCCGCTTAGCGGGAGGGCCAAAATTGGAGATACGCAGTATTTT.

The V call is TRBV6-5, the J call TRBJ1-5; TRBD1 might be the D (6 bases). The V gene's germline CDR1 is MNHEY and CDR2 SVGAGI. CDR3 length: 13 residues. V dropped 6 bases and J dropped 2 bases, with 8 bases sitting between them. The CDR3 nucleotides are TGTGCCAGCAGAAACAGGGGCAATCAGCCCCAGCATTTT. Encoded protein: CASRNRGNQPQHF.

This clone appeared a few times. The CDR3 DNA follows: TGTGCCAGCACCCAAGGGCTAGCGGGTTACAATGAGCAGTTCTTC. Translation gives CASTQGLAGYNEQFF. The genes are TRBV27 and TRBJ2-1; TRBD2 matches 8 bases. Losses at the gene ends were 7 bases for V and 4 bases for J; bases not matched to a gene: 9. Germline V gene sequence: CDR1 MNHEY, CDR2 SMNVEV (reference sequence). The CDR3 totals 15 residues.

The chain links TRBV19 to TRBJ2-7, with TRBD2 matching over 7 bases. Losses at the gene ends were 2 bases for V and 3 bases for J; bases not matched to a gene: 7. The germline gives CDR1 LNHDA, CDR2 SQIVND (reference sequence). The CDR3 sequence is 15 residues long. In nucleotides, the CDR3 is TGTGCCAGTAGTATATCGCGCGGGGGTGTCTACGAGCAGTACTTC. Protein product: CASSISRGGVYEQYF.